These 23 T cell receptor beta chains were all obtained from the same sample, sequenced in a study of response to subunit inactivated influenza vaccine. TCRdb fed the RT-PCR reads into MiXCR, producing one record per CDR3 protein. The sample contains about 800,000 distinct CDR3 sequences, 20% to 25% of which appear only once. Here the sequenced sample was PBMCs from blood, taken 4 to 6 days after vaccination. The receptors were gathered from a man in his fifties who received an inactivated influenza vaccine.

The sample holds a few counts of this clonotype. The chain uses TRBV4-2 and TRBJ2-3; D unclear. The V and J ends lost 0 bases and 9 bases respectively, with 13 bases between them. Looked up from germline, CDR1 is LGHNA and CDR2 is YNFKEQ. The CDR3 length is 14 residues. Here the CDR3 reads CASSQEEQVRTQYF. DNA for the CDR3: TGTGCCAGCAGCCAAGAAGAGCAGGTCCGAACGCAGTATTTT.

The chain couples TRBV28 to TRBJ2-2; 13 bases align to TRBD2. V was clipped by 6 bases and J by 6 bases; unmatched bases: 4. This CDR3 has 15 residues. Germline V gives CDR1 MDHEN, CDR2 SYDVKM. Here the CDR3 DNA reads TGTGCCAGCAGCTGGACTAGCGGGAGATCCGGGGAGCTGTTTTTT. Translated: CASSWTSGRSGELFF.

This clonotype was detected only a few times. V usage is TRBV6-2 or TRBV6-3 and J usage is TRBJ2-1; weak D call: TRBD2 (5 bases). This CDR3 spans 14 amino acids. Deletions cut 5 bases from V and 5 bases from J, with 13 bases between. Looked up from germline, CDR1 is MNHEY and CDR2 is SVGEGT. Here the CDR3 DNA reads TGTGCCAGCAGTGTGGCTAGCCGCCACAATGAGCAGTTCTTC. This gives the protein CASSVASRHNEQFF.

The chain recombines TRBV29-1 with TRBJ2-3, with D perhaps matching TRBD2 (7 bases). The ends were cut back, 8 bases at V and 0 bases at J, with 24 bases in the middle. The V gene's germline CDR1 is SQVTM and CDR2 ANQGSEA. The CDR3 runs 17 residues. CDR3 nucleotides: TGCAGCCCCCTGGAGGCGGGGGCCGAGTCTAGCACAGATACGCAGTATTTT. This codes for CSPLEAGAESSTDTQYF.

V usage is TRBV13 and J usage is TRBJ1-4; D not certain. The germline gives CDR1 PRHDT, CDR2 FYEKMQ (reference sequence). The CDR3 length is 15 residues. Trimming took 0 bases from V and 3 from J, leaving 8 bases between them. The CDR3 reads CASSLGLGPNEKLFF. CDR3 sequence (DNA): TGTGCCAGCAGCTTAGGCCTAGGACCTAATGAAAAACTGTTTTTT.

V gene TRBV19 combines with J gene TRBJ2-7; the D gene is possibly TRBD1 (6 bases). This CDR3 comprises 11 residues. The V gene's germline CDR1 is LNHDA and CDR2 SQIVND (reference sequence). V was clipped by 10 bases and J by 4 bases, with 11 bases between them. CDR3 amino acids: CATTQGYEQYF. CDR3 sequence (DNA): TGTGCCACAACACAGGGATACGAGCAGTACTTC.

The V and J genes are TRBV20-1 and TRBJ2-1, with 11 bases lining up with TRBD1. CDR3 length equals 15 residues. J was trimmed by 3 bases and V by 3 bases; bases with no gene match: 4. Per germline, CDR1 DFQATT and CDR2 SNEGSKA (reference sequence). CDR3 loop: CSASTGTGGYNEQFF. The CDR3 DNA reads TGCAGTGCTAGCACCGGGACAGGGGGCTACAATGAGCAGTTCTTC.

The rearrangement links TRBV7-9 to TRBJ1-2; 10 bases agree with TRBD1. The V and J ends lost 5 bases and 0 bases, in that order; junction bases with no gene match: 6. The length of the CDR3 is 16 residues. Germline-derived CDR1 and CDR2 are SEHNR and FQNEAQ (reference sequence). The CDR3 nucleotides are TGTGCCAGCAGCCTGGGACAGGGGAGGCCTAACTATGGCTACACCTTC. Its protein product is CASSLGQGRPNYGYTF.

This clonotype was found a few times. The V call is TRBV20-1, the J call TRBJ2-5; D is tentatively TRBD1 or TRBD2 (5 bases each). Between the trimmed V and J ends, which lost 5 bases and 4 bases, there was a span of 20 bases. The CDR3 is made up of 15 amino acids. Germline CDR1 reads DFQATT; CDR2 reads SNEGSKA (reference sequence). The CDR3 nucleotides read TGCAGTGCTCCCAAACTCAAGGGACGTGCAGAGACCCAGTACTTC. Its translation is CSAPKLKGRAETQYF.

CDR3 nucleotide sequence: TGCAGTGCTACAGGGGACCAGAACACTGAAGCTTTCTTT. This codes for CSATGDQNTEAFF. This rearrangement joins TRBV20-1 to TRBJ1-1; TRBD1 might be the D (6 bases). Germline-derived CDR1 and CDR2 are DFQATT and SNEGSKA (reference sequence). V gave up 4 bases and J gave up 1 base, with 10 bases separating them. The CDR3 contains 13 residues.

This chain connects TRBV10-3 to TRBJ1-2, with 7 bases matching TRBD1. V was pared by 10 bases and J by 3 bases, with 11 bases of the junction left unmatched. The CDR3 covers 14 residues. Per germline, CDR1 ENHRY and CDR2 SYGVKD. The CDR3 coding sequence is TGTGCCACCACGACAGGGCGTTTGGACTATGGCTACACCTTC. It encodes CATTTGRLDYGYTF.

This clonotype has a count of ten or more. The genes are TRBV4-2 and TRBJ2-7, with TRBD2 matching 9 bases. J gave up 3 bases and V 4 bases, and 10 bases lay outside the gene matches. Germline V lookup: CDR1 LGHNA, CDR2 YNFKEQ. The length of the CDR3 is 16 residues. In DNA form, the CDR3 reads TGTGCCAGCAGCCCAGGACTAGCGACAGTCCTCTACGAGCAGTACTTC. As protein: CASSPGLATVLYEQYF.

This clonotype was seen a handful of times. J is TRBJ1-4 and V is TRBV2; D call uncertain. The V and J ends lost 7 bases and 8 bases respectively, with 11 bases between them. This CDR3 has 12 amino acids. The V gene's germline CDR1 is SNHLY and CDR2 FYNNEI. The CDR3 DNA reads as TGTGCCAGCAAAGGGCATTTCGAAAAACTGTTTTTT. Its translation: CASKGHFEKLFF.

The chain joins TRBV20-1 to TRBJ2-7; no firm D call. Per the germline V gene, CDR1 is DFQATT and CDR2 is SNEGSKA (reference sequence). This CDR3 spans 12 amino acids. V gave up 3 bases and J gave up 2 bases, with 8 bases separating them. CDR3 DNA sequence: TGCAGTGCTAGTAGGCAGACCTACGAGCAGTACTTC. Translating gives CSASRQTYEQYF.

The J gene is TRBJ2-5, the V gene TRBV10-3; TRBD2 matches at 8 bases. Germline CDR1 reads ENHRY; CDR2 reads SYGVKD. V lost 3 bases and J lost 5; bases outside the gene matches: 8. The CDR3 totals 15 residues. The chain's CDR3 is CAISDRGGLRETQYF. CDR3 in DNA: TGTGCCATCAGTGACCGCGGGGGGCTTCGGGAGACCCAGTACTTC.

This clonotype was recorded a few times. This chain joins TRBV6-2 or TRBV6-3 and TRBJ1-2, with 8 bases aligning to TRBD1. CDR1 and CDR2 from the germline V gene are MNHEY and SVGEGT. J lost 5 bases, V lost 2 bases, and 4 bases had no gene match. The CDR3 spans 14 residues. The CDR3 coding sequence is TGTGCCAGCAGTTACGACAGGGGAAATTATGGCTACACCTTC. This encodes CASSYDRGNYGYTF.

The chain is built from TRBV6-2 or TRBV6-3 and TRBJ2-3, with TRBD2 matching over 9 bases. With 0 bases clipped from V and 1 base from J, the junction kept 5 bases outside the gene matches. Germline V gene data show CDR1 as MNHEY and CDR2 as SVGEGT. CDR3 length equals 17 residues. The CDR3 coding sequence is TGTGCCAGCAGTTACTCCGCGGGGGGGCCGGGCACAGATACGCAGTATTTT. Protein product: CASSYSAGGPGTDTQYF.

In this sample, this clonotype turned up many times. The chain carries TRBV7-3 and TRBJ2-3; 11 bases are a match to TRBD2. This CDR3 is 14 amino acids long. Germline V gives CDR1 SGHTA, CDR2 FQGTGA. Trimming cost V 4 bases and J 6 bases; bases outside gene matches: 3. Here the CDR3 reads CASSSGLAGDTQYF. The CDR3, as DNA: TGTGCCAGCAGCTCCGGACTAGCGGGCGATACGCAGTATTTT.

Only one count was recorded for this clonotype. As DNA, the CDR3 is TGTGCCAGCAGTTATCACCGGGATTCGATCTACGAGCAGTACTTC. It encodes CASSYHRDSIYEQYF. This chain uses TRBV6-5 with TRBJ2-7, with D possibly matching TRBD2 (5 bases). The CDR3 is 15 amino acids. Deletions cut 3 bases from V and 3 bases from J, with 15 bases between. The V gene's germline CDR1 is MNHEY and CDR2 SVGAGI.

The sample holds a few counts of this clonotype. V gene TRBV20-1 combines with J gene TRBJ1-5; possible D gene TRBD1, 5 bases. V lost 4 bases and J lost 4, with 11 bases in between. Germline lookup yields CDR1 DFQATT and CDR2 SNEGSKA (reference sequence). The CDR3 runs 13 residues. CDR3 bases: TGCAGTGCTACCCCGGGGGTAAATCAGCCCCAGCATTTT. As protein: CSATPGVNQPQHF.

This clonotype has a handful of counts. V is TRBV6-1 and J is TRBJ2-3, with a weak D call TRBD1 (6 bases). The germline gives CDR1 MNHNS, CDR2 SASEGT. Trimming took off 8 bases at V and 2 bases at J, with 17 bases between the two ends. This CDR3 contains 15 residues. The CDR3 protein is CASRRTGSPTDTQYF. DNA of the CDR3: TGTGCCAGCCGACGAACAGGGTCTCCCACAGATACGCAGTATTTT.

This chain joins TRBV20-1 and TRBJ2-7, with no clear D. Per the germline V gene, CDR1 is DFQATT and CDR2 is SNEGSKA (reference sequence). V dropped 0 bases and J dropped 1 base, with 10 bases sitting between them. The CDR3 sequence is 14 residues long. DNA for the CDR3: TGCAGTGCTAGAGATCCCGCAGGTTCCTACGAGCAGTACTTC. This encodes CSARDPAGSYEQYF.

The chain is built from TRBV10-3 and TRBJ2-5; 9 positions match TRBD2. V dropped 3 bases and J dropped 3; count of bases not matched to a gene: 5. This CDR3 has 15 residues. Germline V gene data show CDR1 as ENHRY and CDR2 as SYGVKD. For the CDR3, the DNA is TGTGCCATCAGTGAACTAGCGGGTGGAAAAGAGACCCAGTACTTC. Amino acids: CAISELAGGKETQYF.